Here is one T cell receptor (beta chain) with its context. This clonotype was recorded many times. Its antigen has not been determined. The input lacks base qualities; no much larger clone sits a single base away. This record belongs to a study of regulatory T cells in long-lasting Graves disease (dated by TCRdb to about 2021). Turning to the overall study: Antithyroid drugs had been taken for less than 3 months by newly diagnosed Graves' disease patients. Persistent Graves' disease patients were compared with newly diagnosed Graves' disease patients by peripheral blood TCR sequencing and RNA sequencing. The study was registered as a clinical trial and conducted in China. A total of roughly 35 samples were covered by TCR sequencing, comprising around 13 persistent and about 20 newly diagnosed Graves' disease patients. Broader findings and caveats from the paper: As a limitation, the authors acknowledged that the small sample size may reduce accuracy. A larger number of public clonotypes was shared among persistent patients (approximately 2,600) than among newly diagnosed patients (around 970). Sequencing and analysis were limited to the TCR beta chain. Compared with newly diagnosed patients, patients with persistent Graves' disease had lower TCR Shannon entropy and fewer highly expanded clones, which suggests clonal expansion. Only peripheral blood was studied, because thyroid tissue, the primary lesion, was inaccessible. Preferential use of TRBV28, TRBJ1-2 and TRBJ2-5 was observed in persistent disease, whereas TRBV20-1 and TRBJ2-1 were favored in newly diagnosed disease.

Inclusive of the bounding cysteine and phenylalanine, the CDR3 is 15 residues long. Kept here is only the CDR3 DNA, which spans 45 bases and is read in frame from base 1. V and J lose 4 bases and 1 base, and a span of 11 bases separates them. From a lookup of the germline V gene, CDR1 and CDR2 are SGHRS and YFSETQ. Library prep was done by multiplex PCR. Sequencing relied on an Illumina HiSeq 4000. iRepertoire HTBI primers and Arm-PCR amplification of CDR3 regions were used to construct TCR beta libraries. Before sequencing, the PCR products underwent gel purification. The authors processed their data as follows. Gene usage analysis of CDR3 amino acid clonotypes used the 55 to 65 TRBV and some 13 TRBJ segments found across samples. Filtered high-quality paired reads were merged into contigs using COPE and FqMerger. BLAST was used to align contigs to the IMGT TRBV, TRBD and TRBJ reference genes, and CDR3 was defined following IMGT. Highly expanded clones were defined as clonotypes with a frequency above 0.1%. Shannon entropy served as the measure of repertoire diversity, while the Gini coefficient captured V-J evenness. Clonotypes shared by more than one individual were considered public. TCRdb trimmed public reads at Q25 via fastp, called clones via MiXCR and kept in-frame beta chains. Each CDR3 protein appears once, grouped with its most common genes and DNA. These V and J calls derive from TCRdb rather than the authors' analysis. The sample table records 400,000 to 450,000 distinct CDR3 sequences; 14% to 15% of these occur just once. The top ten hold approximately 15% of the sample.

This specimen's time point label, interpreted: newly diagnosed GD, antithyroid drugs for less than 3 months. For both TCR sequencing and RNA sequencing, RNA was extracted from PBMCs in TRIzol. Graves' disease was diagnosed according to American Thyroid Association guidelines. The patients came from an endocrinology department in Xi'an, China. Each patient gave about 8.1 milliliters of peripheral blood, collected in an EDTA anticoagulant tube. Ficoll Paque Plus density gradient separation was used to isolate PBMCs, and no further T cell sorting was done. An Agilent 2100 Bioanalyzer and agarose gel were used to check RNA quality, while a NanoDrop 2000 measured RNA concentration. In addition, the sample was reused for a study of T cells in Graves' hyperthyroidism and ophthalmopathy. The other study reports the following: Stable Graves' hyperthyroidism was defined as the absence of progression to ophthalmopathy over 18 months of follow-up. Hyperthyroidism patients were newly diagnosed, with disease duration under 2 months, and aged 18 to 65 years. Any patient with an uncontrolled infection, another autoimmune disease, pregnancy or lactation was excluded. Diagnoses were based on clinical symptoms, serum thyroxine and TRAb, thyroid ultrasound and orbital computed tomography. For the first round of RT-PCR on the TCR CDR3, the HTBI primer set was used together with the Qiagen OneStep RT-PCR kit. Most expanded thyroid clonotypes (frequency above 0.001) were also detected in blood, a finding suggesting that blood repertoires may reflect thyroid immune responses. In cross-validation, a model built on a 13 V-J signature told ophthalmopathy apart from stable hyperthyroidism with 87.88% sensitivity and around 83% specificity, and in testing the same model reached 80%/75%. In validation, the model predicted progression to ophthalmopathy a median of around six months before onset, with approximately 68% sensitivity and about 72% specificity. To identify TCR V-J signatures that set the groups apart, the researchers used a discovery cohort of about a hundred patients, made up of 40 to 45 with Graves' ophthalmopathy and some 58 with stable Graves' hyperthyroidism. Prospective prediction of ophthalmopathy was tested in an independent validation cohort consisting of roughly 19 hyperthyroidism patients and some 15 patients who later progressed to ophthalmopathy. The approximately 100 discovery patients were randomly divided into training and test sets at a 7:3 ratio. In addition, the study compared T-cell repertoires in thyroid tissue and in blood from a handful of Graves' hyperthyroidism patients. After sampling, hyperthyroidism patients received methimazole starting at 30 mg daily, and ophthalmopathy patients received high-dose intravenous methylprednisolone. Libraries were constructed in a second round of multiplex PCR, after which size selection and purification were carried out. Paired-end sequencing of the libraries was performed with 100 bp reads on an Illumina HiSeq2000. Raw data were processed with SOAPnuke, discarding reads with adapters, uncalled bases, mean Phred below 15, or no exact constant-primer or identifier match. High-quality paired reads were merged using COPE v1.2.5, and each unique nucleotide sequence was defined as a clonotype. MiTCR v1.1 was used to align the clonotypes against IMGT TRBV, TRBD and TRBJ reference segments. The analysis was restricted to V-J combinations with a frequency above 0.0001, which together covered 99% to 99.2% of the repertoires. The TCS score was defined as F50 (clonal expansion) divided by E x V (chaos), with BLOSUM62-based TCRdist calculated between CDR3 peptides within each V-J. Welch's t-statistics and random forest reduced fewer than 550 V-J features to 13, which were used in a naive Bayes classifier (R e1071). No statistical method was used to set the sample size in advance, and investigators knew the group allocation. The paper reports TCR Vbeta CDR3 sequencing of approximately 130 peripheral blood samples: 40 or so ophthalmopathy, fewer than 80 hyperthyroidism and approximately 17 progressor patients.

The sequence was obtained from a woman aged 30 to 39 with Graves disease. Donor details come from another sample of the same person, matched by shared clones. Sequenced here: peripheral blood mononuclear cells (PBMCs), sampled at new diagnosis, from a patient treated with antithyroid drugs. This receptor chain uses TRBV5-1 and TRBJ2-2, and perhaps TRBD1 as D gene, on 5 matching bases. The sequenced DNA is TGCGCCAGCAGCCATGAAGACAGGAACACCGGGGAGCTGTTTTTT. It translates to CASSHEDRNTGELFF.